This paragraph reports one TCR beta chain. The antigen remains unidentified. V gave up 2 bases and J gave up 4 bases; unmatched junction bases: 8. The CDR3 spans 15 residues. Per the germline V gene, CDR1 is SGHVS and CDR2 is FQNEAQ. This entry belongs to a study of cytomegalovirus exposure and HLA in healthy donors. Primers: 60 Vbeta forward and 13 Jbeta reverse. The repertoire was sequenced with immunoSEQ multiplex PCR; TCRdb's copy has only in-frame clones and lacks some. The sample records some 120,000 clones, roughly 75% being singletons. Study outcomes and limitations: Relative to the 666-donor mean, N-insertions were reportedly fewer in an Asian-associated ancestry cluster in a later analysis. In a later analysis, TCR beta V- and J-gene trimming showed a link to a missense DCLRE1C variant.

The origin of this receptor is a man in his thirties or forties in good health and CMV-seropositive. The J gene is TRBJ2-7, the V gene TRBV7-8; 7 bases are shared with TRBD2. Source material: PBMCs. CDR3 sequence: CASSLFGGSTYEQYF. CDR3 DNA sequence: TGTGCCAGCAGCTTATTCGGCGGGAGTACTTACGAGCAGTACTTC.